This T cell receptor beta chain is drawn from a study of a mutant IDH1 vaccine in newly diagnosed glioma. About the research overall: Previous treatment comprised radiotherapy, temozolomide, or both, mostly both. Study-wide results and caveats: Immune responses induced by the vaccine were seen in 93.3% of patients, spanning multiple MHC alleles. Any relationship between pseudoprogression and changes in top peripheral T cell clonotypes seemed absent.

Using immunoSEQ multiplex PCR, the repertoire was profiled, and TCRdb retains in-frame clones only, with some absent. The sample carries tens of thousands of clones, roughly 90% recorded once. Germline V lookup: CDR1 SNHLY, CDR2 FYNNEI. This CDR3 comprises 14 residues. Trimming stripped 4 bases from V and 0 bases from J, with 7 bases between. Sample time point: baseline, week 1 (first vaccination visit). Treatment in this sample: pre-vaccination baseline after standard-of-care therapy. Donors had new IDH1-mutant astrocytomas of WHO grade 3 or 4 (ATRX-lost). Concerning this clone itself: Antigen: not known.

This clonotype was sampled from a man in his forties with glioma. The chain carries TRBV2 and TRBJ1-5; the D gene is possibly TRBD1 (5 bases). The sample was PBMCs, taken from a glioma patient treated with radiotherapy, temozolomide or both. CDR3 loop: CASSAGTSNQPQHF. The CDR3 bases are TGTGCCAGCAGTGCCGGGACTAGCAATCAGCCCCAGCATTTT.